This TCR beta chain appears in the sequencing data of a study of OX40 agonist ivuxolimab in advanced cancers. The study in broad terms: Ivuxolimab was an agonistic, fully human IgG2 monoclonal antibody directed against OX40 (CD134), a costimulatory receptor. Partial responses were achieved by three dose-escalation patients, of whom one had hepatocellular carcinoma and two had cutaneous melanoma. The paper covers the monotherapy dose-escalation part of the phase I ivuxolimab trial, which included N of about 50 patients. Among the roughly 52 dose-escalation patients, 19 had hepatocellular carcinoma, around 15 melanoma, 9 renal cell carcinoma and 9 head and neck cancer. Patients were allowed to have had prior anti-PD-1, anti-PD-L1 or anti-CTLA-4 therapy, and around 37% of the dose-escalation patients had previously received checkpoint inhibitors. In the dose-escalation cohort, around four fifths of patients were male, and the mean age was roughly 60 years with a range of about 23 to 79. Peripheral TCRbeta sequencing aimed to test whether ivuxolimab altered TCR sequence diversity and caused clonal T-cell expansion. Intravenous ivuxolimab was administered to patients every 2 weeks at six dose levels: 0.01, 0.1, 0.3, 1.5, 3 and 10 mg/kg. Broad study findings and their caveats: After ivuxolimab, expanded clones were on average more numerous among CD8+ T cells than among CD4+ T cells. Antigen specificity was not determined for the clonally expanded peripheral T cells. At doses of 0.1 to 3.0 mg/kg, clonal expansion of both CD4+ and CD8+ T cells in blood was seen between baseline and week 6. Low levels of normalized T-cell clonal expansion were also shown by some nonresponding patients. Partial responders in the 0.1-3.0 mg/kg groups had among the lowest normalized peripheral clonal expansion, especially among CD8+ T cells.

A word on this clone: What antigen it recognizes has not been identified. Within one base of it there is no much larger clone, and no base qualities were kept.

The trial excluded patients who had a history of autoimmune disease or who were on systemic immunosuppression. In every dose cohort, peripheral blood was drawn for TCR sequencing at baseline, cycle 4 day 1, and cycle 7 day 1. The samples were taken from a phase I, first-in-human, multicenter, open-label dose-escalation trial of ivuxolimab. Adults with locally advanced or metastatic melanoma, renal cell carcinoma, hepatocellular carcinoma or head and neck squamous cell carcinoma were enrolled in the trial. Before TCR sequencing, CD4+ T cells and CD8+ T cells from peripheral blood were sorted into separate populations. For sequencing of the TCRbeta CDR3 region, genomic DNA was extracted from the sorted cells. The immunoSEQ Assay was used to sequence the TCRbeta CDR3 regions. Here the immuneACCESS table is served through TCRdb, limited to in-frame sequences with V and J called. Missing clones are a known gap in these copies; in checked studies unresolved V genes cover under half, and the rest lacks a known reason. This sample is represented by about 38,000 clones; roughly nine tenths of them were singletons. Of the sample, around 43% is held by the ten largest clones.

This sample comprised CD4+ or CD8+ T cells sorted from blood, obtained in a trial of the OX40 agonist ivuxolimab. The clonotype originates from an adult with an advanced solid tumor such as melanoma, head and neck, liver or kidney cancer.

The CDR3 protein is CASSTQTGSYSNQPQHF. The bases are TGTGCCAGTAGTACCCAGACAGGGTCTTACAGCAATCAGCCCCAGCATTTT. The receptor chain draws on TRBV19 and TRBJ1-5, and 7 bases in between align with TRBD1. Ends trimmed: V by 4 bases, J by 1 base; bases unmatched to a gene: 10. The CDR3 starts with the cysteine, ends with the phenylalanine, and has 17 residues. The kept DNA is CDR3 alone, 51 bases in frame from the first base. Taken from the germline V gene (reference sequence), the CDR1 and CDR2 loops are LNHDA and SQIVND.